A selection of T cell receptor beta chains follows, all from one sample in a study of blood T cell repertoires in COVID-19. This table comes from immunoSEQ multiplex PCR, and its TCRdb copy is limited to in-frame clones, with some not included. The sample records about 270,000 clones, 75% to 90% being singletons. The specimen was PBMCs or T cells enriched from blood (not recorded which). The receptors originated from a woman between 25 and 40 years old with acute COVID-19. The CDR3 runs from the conserved cysteine through the conserved F or W. Fields, in order: clone size, V gene, D gene, J gene, CDR3 protein, CDR3 DNA. A D gene is named only where the DNA matches it firmly. The size entry is marked missing in some rows and otherwise reads once, few, many or a size class.

.,TRBV28,.,TRBJ2-2,CASSLGEGNTGELFF,TGTGCCAGCAGTTTAGGAGAGGGTAACACCGGGGAGCTGTTTTTT
.,TRBV5-1,TRBD2,TRBJ2-3,CASSALAGGLGDTQYF,TGCGCCAGCAGCGCACTAGCGGGAGGTCTGGGAGATACGCAGTATTTT
.,TRBV6-2/TRBV6-3,.,TRBJ2-3,CASSTLPGVTQYF,TGTGCCAGCAGTACCTTACCGGGGGTGACGCAGTATTTT
.,TRBV3-1/TRBV3-2,.,TRBJ1-1,CASSQRRGSVKTNTEAFF,TGTGCCAGCAGCCAAAGAAGGGGATCGGTCAAAACGAACACTGAAGCTTTCTTT
.,TRBV10-3,.,TRBJ1-1,CAISDREGTEAFF,TGTGCCATCAGTGACAGGGAAGGCACTGAAGCTTTCTTT
.,TRBV20-1,TRBD2,TRBJ2-1,CSASSTSGDNEQFF,TGCAGTGCTAGTAGTACTAGCGGGGACAATGAGCAGTTCTTC
.,TRBV19,TRBD1,TRBJ1-6,CASRTTSGTGIYRHNSPLHF,TGTGCCAGTAGAACAACCTCCGGGACAGGGATCTATCGGCATAATTCACCCCTCCACTTT
.,TRBV3-1/TRBV3-2,.,TRBJ2-1,CASSQDVSYNEQFF,TGTGCCAGCAGCCAAGATGTCAGCTACAATGAGCAGTTCTTC
.,TRBV12-3/TRBV12-4,TRBD2,TRBJ2-5,CASSQAGGETQYF,TGTGCCAGCAGCCAGGCGGGAGGAGAGACCCAGTACTTC
.,TRBV10-3,.,TRBJ1-2,CAINQNGGIDYGYTF,TGTGCCATCAACCAAAATGGGGGGATCGACTATGGCTACACCTTC
.,TRBV12-5,.,TRBJ2-2,CASGIEGGYTGELFF,TGTGCTAGTGGTATCGAGGGAGGCTACACCGGGGAGCTGTTTTTT
.,TRBV10-3,.,TRBJ1-1,CAISSGETEAFF,TGTGCCATCAGTTCTGGGGAGACTGAAGCTTTCTTT
.,TRBV28,.,TRBJ2-5,CASSLRTDQETQYF,TGTGCCAGCAGTTTACGGACAGACCAAGAGACCCAGTACTTC
.,TRBV7-7,TRBD2,TRBJ2-3,CASSAGLADLDGDTQYF,TGTGCTAGCAGCGCGGGACTAGCGGACCTAGACGGAGATACGCAGTATTTT
.,TRBV15,.,TRBJ2-7,CATSRALYLVRGTYEQYF,TGTGCCACCAGCAGAGCCCTGTATCTCGTCAGAGGGACCTACGAGCAGTACTTC
.,TRBV27,.,TRBJ1-5,CASSLMADPSNQPQHF,TGTGCCAGCAGTTTAATGGCAGATCCTAGCAATCAGCCCCAGCATTTT
few,TRBV19,.,TRBJ2-2,CASSTSDYTGELFF,TGTGCCAGTAGTACCTCAGACTACACCGGGGAGCTGTTTTTT
.,TRBV3-1/TRBV3-2,.,TRBJ1-2,CASSQDTGGGGYTF,TGTGCCAGCAGCCAAGATACCGGGGGTGGTGGCTACACCTTC
.,TRBV29-1,.,TRBJ1-2,CSVEGTGSNYGYTF,TGCAGCGTTGAAGGTACAGGGTCTAACTATGGCTACACCTTC
.,TRBV19,TRBD1,TRBJ2-7,CASTPGTGPYEQYF,TGTGCCAGTACCCCCGGGACAGGGCCCTACGAGCAGTACTTC
.,TRBV29-1,.,TRBJ2-5,CSVVSTVQETQYF,TGCAGCGTTGTCAGCACAGTCCAAGAGACCCAGTACTTC
.,TRBV4-2,.,TRBJ2-5,CASSRDYQETQYF,TGTGCCAGCAGCCGGGACTACCAAGAGACCCAGTACTTC
.,TRBV10-3,TRBD1,TRBJ1-1,CAISETGTGAMNTEAFF,TGTGCCATCAGTGAGACCGGGACAGGGGCAATGAACACTGAAGCTTTCTTT
.,TRBV3-1/TRBV3-2,TRBD2,TRBJ2-3,CASSFKGWGTSGSPDTQYF,TGTGCCAGCAGCTTCAAGGGATGGGGGACTAGCGGGAGTCCCGATACGCAGTATTTT
.,TRBV5-1,TRBD2,TRBJ2-1,CASSLTPGLAGEEQFF,TGCGCCAGCAGCTTGACACCGGGACTAGCGGGAGAAGAGCAGTTCTTC
many,TRBV6-1,.,TRBJ1-2,CASSESSAGATDGYTF,TGTGCCAGCAGCGAAAGTTCGGCGGGAGCTACCGATGGCTACACCTTC
.,TRBV24-1,.,TRBJ2-1,CATSDSLVPNEQFF,TGTGCCACCAGTGATTCCCTAGTTCCCAATGAGCAGTTCTTC
.,TRBV27,.,TRBJ2-1,CASSRRVYNEQFF,TGTGCCAGCAGCCGCAGGGTCTACAATGAGCAGTTCTTC
.,TRBV6-2/TRBV6-3,TRBD2,TRBJ2-4,CASSYSTGRGGSKNIQYF,TGTGCCAGCAGTTACTCGACGGGTCGGGGGGGGTCCAAAAACATTCAGTACTTC
.,TRBV28,TRBD2,TRBJ2-7,CASIPGLAGAHYEQYF,TGTGCCAGCATCCCGGGACTAGCGGGAGCTCACTACGAGCAGTACTTC
.,TRBV5-6,.,TRBJ1-4,CASSLYRTATEKLFF,TGTGCCAGCAGCTTGTATCGGACTGCGACTGAAAAACTGTTTTTT
.,TRBV7-6,.,TRBJ2-2,CASSLDSLSGKSAGELFF,TGTGCCAGCAGCTTAGATTCCCTCTCGGGAAAAAGCGCCGGGGAGCTGTTTTTT
once,TRBV10-3,TRBD2,TRBJ2-1,CAISEQRTSGNNEQFF,TGTGCCATCAGTGAGCAGAGGACTAGCGGGAATAATGAGCAGTTCTTC
.,TRBV19,.,TRBJ1-2,CASSSDSSFYGYTF,TGTGCCAGTAGTTCCGACAGTTCGTTCTATGGCTACACCTTC
once,TRBV28,TRBD2,TRBJ2-5,CASGTRDLASKETQYF,TGTGCCAGCGGGACTAGGGACCTTGCAAGTAAAGAGACCCAGTACTTC
.,TRBV3-1/TRBV3-2,.,TRBJ1-2,CASSQGGGIRNLNYGYTF,TGTGCCAGCAGCCAAGGGGGGGGGATCCGAAACCTTAACTATGGCTACACCTTC
.,TRBV27,TRBD1,TRBJ2-4,CASSLTGAQGIQYF,TGTGCCAGCAGTTTGACAGGGGCACAGGGCATTCAGTACTTC
.,TRBV27,.,TRBJ1-2,CASSLSQGLGYGYTF,TGTGCCAGCAGTTTATCCCAGGGTCTAGGCTATGGCTACACCTTC
.,TRBV28,.,TRBJ2-7,CASSAEWARGLDEQYF,TGTGCCAGCAGCGCCGAGTGGGCCCGGGGGTTGGACGAGCAGTACTTC
.,TRBV14,.,TRBJ2-7,CASSQSQGYPYEQYF,TGTGCCAGCAGCCAATCCCAGGGTTATCCCTACGAGCAGTACTTC
.,TRBV9,TRBD2,TRBJ2-2,CASSVASTSAAGELFF,TGTGCCAGCAGCGTAGCCTCGACTAGCGCAGCCGGGGAGCTGTTTTTT
.,TRBV27,.,TRBJ2-7,CASSPRPPYEQYF,TGTGCCAGCAGTCCGCGCCCCCCCTACGAGCAGTACTTC
.,TRBV20-1,.,TRBJ1-2,CSVAAVGYTF,TGCAGTGTCGCGGCAGTTGGCTACACCTTC
.,TRBV5-1,TRBD2,TRBJ2-1,CASSPVAGAGGEQFF,TGCGCCAGCAGCCCGGTCGCGGGGGCGGGGGGCGAGCAGTTCTTC
.,TRBV7-2,TRBD2,TRBJ2-7,CASSRGEGDPYEQYF,TGTGCCAGCTCCCGTGGGGAGGGTGACCCCTACGAGCAGTACTTC
.,TRBV7-2,.,TRBJ1-2,CASSLLPRQEHYYGYTF,TGTGCCAGCAGCTTACTCCCTAGACAGGAGCATTACTATGGCTACACCTTC
once,TRBV29-1,TRBD1,TRBJ1-4,CSVGQGANEKLFF,TGCAGCGTTGGTCAGGGGGCTAATGAAAAACTGTTTTTT
.,TRBV19,TRBD2,TRBJ2-2,CASSIVGTRVTGELFF,TGTGCCAGTAGTATAGTGGGGACTAGGGTTACCGGGGAGCTGTTTTTT